A single sample is the source of the 3 T cell receptor beta chains below, sequenced in a study of beta chain features in type 1 diabetes. All of the isolated RNA was reverse transcribed, so expressed TCRB transcripts were sequenced. Only in-frame clones appear in the TCRdb table, and some are missing; sequencing was by immunoSEQ multiplex PCR. This table holds approximately 160,000 clones, approximately 8.1% found once. The sequencing input was central memory CD4+ T cells from blood. These receptors were taken from a man aged 18 to 30 in good health.

This clone has more than one count but fewer than ten. The rearrangement uses TRBV18 and TRBJ1-5; tentatively, D is TRBD1 (6 bases). The CDR3 covers 15 residues. V gave up 0 bases and J gave up 7 bases, with 13 bases separating them. Germline V CDR1 and CDR2: KGHSH, LQKENI. CDR3: CASSPPEPQGQPQHF. The CDR3 DNA follows: TGTGCCAGCTCACCACCAGAGCCCCAGGGGCAGCCCCAGCATTTT.

This clone was seen many times. The genes are TRBV25-1 and TRBJ2-1; 7 bases agree with TRBD2. V gave up 7 bases and J gave up 4 bases; unmatched junction bases: 10. Germline CDR1 reads MGHDK; CDR2 reads SYGVNS. CDR3 length: 15 residues. CDR3 sequence: CASTPGRGWYNEQFF. CDR3 coding DNA: TGTGCCAGCACCCCAGGGAGGGGCTGGTACAATGAGCAGTTCTTC.

The chain has TRBV28 and TRBJ2-2; D is possibly TRBD1 (6 bases). The germline V and J ends were trimmed by 5 bases and 1 base, with 8 bases remaining between them. CDR3 length: 14 residues. From germline, CDR1 is MDHEN and CDR2 SYDVKM. The CDR3 bases are TGTGCCAGCAGTACGACAGGGAACACCGGGGAGCTGTTTTTT. Its protein product is CASSTTGNTGELFF.